The sequence of this TCR beta chain was determined in a study of blood T cells in healthy people across ages. Study results and caveats: What prevented conclusive comparison of naive and antigen-experienced cells was that PBMCs were unsorted. Versus aged donors, long-lived donors had higher diversity and more naive CD4+ cells.

Combining a sample-barcoded 5' primer with a J-beta primer mix, a second PCR ran for roughly 7 to 12 cycles. TCRdb re-called the 5' RACE reads with MiXCR, one entry per CDR3 protein. The table lists about 830,000 distinct CDR3 sequences, around 68% of them singletons, with approximately 30% in the top ten. Comments on this clonotype: Its target is unknown.

V was shortened by 5 bases and J by 4 bases, with 6 bases between the two germline ends. CDR1 is MNHNY, CDR2 SVGAGI, per germline (reference sequence). The CDR3 is 13 residues long. This chain joins TRBV6-6 and TRBJ2-6; D gene ambiguous. The sequencing input was blood. This sequence was found in a man between 25 and 39 years old in good health. The CDR3 DNA is TGTGCCAGCAGTGCACAGGGGGCCAACGTCCTGACTTTC. It translates to CASSAQGANVLTF.